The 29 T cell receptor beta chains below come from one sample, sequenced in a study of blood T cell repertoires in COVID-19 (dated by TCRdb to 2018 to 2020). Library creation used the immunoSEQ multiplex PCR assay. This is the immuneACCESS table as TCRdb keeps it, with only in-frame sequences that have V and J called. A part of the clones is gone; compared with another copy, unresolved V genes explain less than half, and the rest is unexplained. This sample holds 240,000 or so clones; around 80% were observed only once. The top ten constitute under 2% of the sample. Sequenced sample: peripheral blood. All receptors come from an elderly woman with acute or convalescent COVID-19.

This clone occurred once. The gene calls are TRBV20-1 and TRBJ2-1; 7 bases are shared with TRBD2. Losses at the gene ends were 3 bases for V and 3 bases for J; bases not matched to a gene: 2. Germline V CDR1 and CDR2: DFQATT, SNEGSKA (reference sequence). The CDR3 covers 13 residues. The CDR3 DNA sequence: TGCAGTGCTAGTCGGACTAGCTACAATGAGCAGTTCTTC. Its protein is CSASRTSYNEQFF.

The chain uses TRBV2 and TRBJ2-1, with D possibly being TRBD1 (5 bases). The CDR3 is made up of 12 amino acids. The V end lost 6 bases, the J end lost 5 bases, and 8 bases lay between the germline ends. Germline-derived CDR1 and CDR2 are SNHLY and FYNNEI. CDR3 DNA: TGTGCCAGCAGCAGACAGAACAATGAGCAGTTCTTC. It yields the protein CASSRQNNEQFF.

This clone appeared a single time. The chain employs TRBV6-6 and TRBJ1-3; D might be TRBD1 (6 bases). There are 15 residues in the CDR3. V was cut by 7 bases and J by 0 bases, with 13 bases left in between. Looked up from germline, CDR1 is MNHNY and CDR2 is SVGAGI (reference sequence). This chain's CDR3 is CASNLQGGSGNTIYF. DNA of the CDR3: TGTGCCAGCAACCTACAGGGTGGCTCTGGAAACACCATATATTTT.

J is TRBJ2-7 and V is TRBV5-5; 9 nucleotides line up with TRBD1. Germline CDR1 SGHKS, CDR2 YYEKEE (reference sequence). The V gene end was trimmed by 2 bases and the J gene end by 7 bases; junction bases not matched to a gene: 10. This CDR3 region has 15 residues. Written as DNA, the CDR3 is TGTGCCAGCAGCTTTGCCGGGACAGGGTCTTGGGAGCAGTACTTC. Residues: CASSFAGTGSWEQYF.

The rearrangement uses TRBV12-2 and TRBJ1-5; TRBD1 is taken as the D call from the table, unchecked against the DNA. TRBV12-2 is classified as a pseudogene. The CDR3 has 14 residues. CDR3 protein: CASRMTGEDQPQHF. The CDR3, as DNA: TGTGCAAGTCGCATGACAGGGGAGGATCAGCCCCAGCATTTT.

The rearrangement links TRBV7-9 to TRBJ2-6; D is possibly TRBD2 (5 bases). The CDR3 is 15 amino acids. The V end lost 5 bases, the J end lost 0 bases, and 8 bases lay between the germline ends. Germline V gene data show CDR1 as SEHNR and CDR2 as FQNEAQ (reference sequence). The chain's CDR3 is CASSQDFSGANVLTF. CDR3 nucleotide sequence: TGTGCCAGCAGCCAGGACTTCTCTGGGGCCAACGTCCTGACTTTC. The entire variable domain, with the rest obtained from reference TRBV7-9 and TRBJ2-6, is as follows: DTGVSQNPRHKITKRGQNVTFRCDPISEHNRLYWYRQTLGQGPEFLTYFQNEAQLEKSRLLSDRFSAERPKGSFSTLEIQRTEQGDSAMYLCASSQDFSGANVLTFGAGSRLTVL.

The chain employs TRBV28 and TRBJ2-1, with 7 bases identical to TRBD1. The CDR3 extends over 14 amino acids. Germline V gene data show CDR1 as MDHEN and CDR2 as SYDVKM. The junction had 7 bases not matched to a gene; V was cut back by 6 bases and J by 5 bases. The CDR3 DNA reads TGTGCCAGCAGACCTGGGACAGAAAACAATGAGCAGTTCTTC. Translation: CASRPGTENNEQFF.

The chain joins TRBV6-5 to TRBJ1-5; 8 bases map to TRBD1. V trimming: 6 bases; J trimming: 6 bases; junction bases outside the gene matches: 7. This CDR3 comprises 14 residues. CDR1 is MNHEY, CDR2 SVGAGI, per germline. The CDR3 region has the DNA TGTGCCAGCAGGATAAACAGGGGGTTTCAGCCCCAGCATTTT. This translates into CASRINRGFQPQHF.

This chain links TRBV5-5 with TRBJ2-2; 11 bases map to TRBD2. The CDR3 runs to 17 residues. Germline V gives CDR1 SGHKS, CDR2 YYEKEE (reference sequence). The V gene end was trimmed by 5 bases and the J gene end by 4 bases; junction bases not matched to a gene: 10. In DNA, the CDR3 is TGTGCCAGCAGTCCGGGGTGGGGGACTAGCGGCACCGGGGAGCTGTTTTTT. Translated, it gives CASSPGWGTSGTGELFF.

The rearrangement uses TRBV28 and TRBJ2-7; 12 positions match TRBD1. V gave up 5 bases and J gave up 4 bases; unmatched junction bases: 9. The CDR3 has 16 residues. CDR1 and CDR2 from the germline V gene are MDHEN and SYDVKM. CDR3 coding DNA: TGTGCCAGCAGTCTCCGGGACAGGGGGCGCGTATACGAGCAGTACTTC. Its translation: CASSLRDRGRVYEQYF. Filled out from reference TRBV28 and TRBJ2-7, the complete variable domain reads DVKVTQSSRYLVKRTGEKVFLECVQDMDHENMFWYRQDPGLGLRLIYFSYDVKMKEKGDIPEGYSVSREKKERFSLILESASTNQTSMYLCASSLRDRGRVYEQYFGPGTRLTVT.

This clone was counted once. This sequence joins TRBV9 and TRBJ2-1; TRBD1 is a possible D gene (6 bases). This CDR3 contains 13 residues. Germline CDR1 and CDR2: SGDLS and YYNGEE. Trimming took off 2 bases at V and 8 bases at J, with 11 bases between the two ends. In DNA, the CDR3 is TGTGCCAGCAGCGTCCAACAGGGCGATGAGCAGTTCTTC. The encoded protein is CASSVQQGDEQFF.

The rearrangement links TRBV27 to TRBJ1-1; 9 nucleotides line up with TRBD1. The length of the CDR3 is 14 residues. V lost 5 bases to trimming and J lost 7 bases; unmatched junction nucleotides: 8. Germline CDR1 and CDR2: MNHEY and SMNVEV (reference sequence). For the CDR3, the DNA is TGTGCCAGCAGTCTGGACAGGGGTAAAGGTGAAGCTTTCTTT. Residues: CASSLDRGKGEAFF.

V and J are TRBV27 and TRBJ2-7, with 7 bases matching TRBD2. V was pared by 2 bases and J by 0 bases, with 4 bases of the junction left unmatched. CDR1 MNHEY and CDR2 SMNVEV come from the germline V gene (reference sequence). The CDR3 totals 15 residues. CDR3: CASSLKRGSSYEQYF. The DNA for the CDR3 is TGTGCCAGCAGTTTAAAGCGGGGAAGCTCCTACGAGCAGTACTTC.

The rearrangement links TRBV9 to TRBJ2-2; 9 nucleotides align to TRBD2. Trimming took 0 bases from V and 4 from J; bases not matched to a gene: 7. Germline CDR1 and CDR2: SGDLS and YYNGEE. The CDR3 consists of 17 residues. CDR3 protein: CASSVGGSGSFTGELFF. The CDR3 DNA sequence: TGTGCCAGCAGCGTAGGGGGTAGCGGGAGTTTCACCGGGGAGCTGTTTTTT.

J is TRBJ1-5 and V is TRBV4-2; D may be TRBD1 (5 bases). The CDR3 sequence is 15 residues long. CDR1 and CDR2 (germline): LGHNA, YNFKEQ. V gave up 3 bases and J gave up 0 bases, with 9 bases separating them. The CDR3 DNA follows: TGTGCCAGCAGCCAGGGGACTGATAGCAATCAGCCCCAGCATTTT. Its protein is CASSQGTDSNQPQHF.

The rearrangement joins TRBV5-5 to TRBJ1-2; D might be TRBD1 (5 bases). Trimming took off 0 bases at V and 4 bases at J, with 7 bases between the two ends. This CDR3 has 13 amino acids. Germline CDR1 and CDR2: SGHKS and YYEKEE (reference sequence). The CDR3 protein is CASSLGGTYGYTF. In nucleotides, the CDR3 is TGTGCCAGCAGCTTGGGGGGCACCTATGGCTACACCTTC.

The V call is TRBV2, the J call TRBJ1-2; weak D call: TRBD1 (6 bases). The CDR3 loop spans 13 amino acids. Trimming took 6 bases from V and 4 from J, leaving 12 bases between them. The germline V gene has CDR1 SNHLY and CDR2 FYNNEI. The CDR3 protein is CASRQGRSYGYTF. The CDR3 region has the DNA TGTGCCAGCAGACAGGGAAGGAGCTATGGCTACACCTTC.

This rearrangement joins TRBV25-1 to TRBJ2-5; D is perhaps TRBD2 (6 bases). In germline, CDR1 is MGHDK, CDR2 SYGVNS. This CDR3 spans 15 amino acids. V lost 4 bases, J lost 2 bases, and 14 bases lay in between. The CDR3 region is CASSVAGGPQETQYF. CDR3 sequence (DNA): TGTGCCAGCAGTGTTGCCGGGGGACCTCAAGAGACCCAGTACTTC.

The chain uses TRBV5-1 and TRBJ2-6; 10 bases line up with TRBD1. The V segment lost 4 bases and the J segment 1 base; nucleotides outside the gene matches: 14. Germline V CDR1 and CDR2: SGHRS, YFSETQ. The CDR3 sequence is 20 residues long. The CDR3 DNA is TGCGCCAGCAGCAGGGATCCGGGGACAGGGGCTTTTTCTGGGGCCAACGTCCTGACTTTC. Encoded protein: CASSRDPGTGAFSGANVLTF. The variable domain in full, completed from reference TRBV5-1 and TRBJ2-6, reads KAGVTQTPRYLIKTRGQQVTLSCSPISGHRSVSWYQQTPGQGLQFLFEYFSETQRNKGNFPGRFSGRQFSNSRSEMNVSTLELGDSALYLCASSRDPGTGAFSGANVLTFGAGSRLTVL.

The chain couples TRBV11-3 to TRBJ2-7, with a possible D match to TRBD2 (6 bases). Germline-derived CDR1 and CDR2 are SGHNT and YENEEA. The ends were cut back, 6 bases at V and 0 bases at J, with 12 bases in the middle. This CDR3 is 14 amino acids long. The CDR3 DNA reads TGTGCCAGCAGTCAGGAGGGGAGCTCCTACGAGCAGTACTTC. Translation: CASSQEGSSYEQYF.

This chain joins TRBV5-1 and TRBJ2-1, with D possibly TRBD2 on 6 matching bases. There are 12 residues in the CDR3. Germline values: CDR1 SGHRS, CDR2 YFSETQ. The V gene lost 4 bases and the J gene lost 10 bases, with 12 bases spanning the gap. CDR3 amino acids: CASSIRGGEQFF. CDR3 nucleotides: TGCGCCAGCAGCATCCGAGGAGGGGAGCAGTTCTTC.

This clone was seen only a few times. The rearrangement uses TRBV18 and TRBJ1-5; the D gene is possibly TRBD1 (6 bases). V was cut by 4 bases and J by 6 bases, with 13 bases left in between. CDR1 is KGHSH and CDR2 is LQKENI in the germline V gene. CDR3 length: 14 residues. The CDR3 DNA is TGTGCCAGCTCACTAAAACAGGGTACTCAGCCCCAGCATTTT. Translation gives CASSLKQGTQPQHF.

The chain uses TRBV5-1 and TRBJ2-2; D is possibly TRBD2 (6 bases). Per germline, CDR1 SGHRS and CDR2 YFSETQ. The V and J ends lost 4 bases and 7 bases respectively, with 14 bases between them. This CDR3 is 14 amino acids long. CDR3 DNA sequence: TGCGCCAGCAGCCGAATGGGGGGTAACGGGGAGCTGTTTTTT. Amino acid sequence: CASSRMGGNGELFF. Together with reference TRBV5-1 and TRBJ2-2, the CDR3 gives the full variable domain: KAGVTQTPRYLIKTRGQQVTLSCSPISGHRSVSWYQQTPGQGLQFLFEYFSETQRNKGNFPGRFSGRQFSNSRSEMNVSTLELGDSALYLCASSRMGGNGELFFGEGSRLTVL.

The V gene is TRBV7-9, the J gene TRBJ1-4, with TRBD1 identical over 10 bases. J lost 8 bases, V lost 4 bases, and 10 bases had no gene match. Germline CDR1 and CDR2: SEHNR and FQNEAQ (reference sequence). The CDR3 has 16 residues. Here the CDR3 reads CASSSTRDRGWEKLFF. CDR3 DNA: TGTGCCAGCAGCTCGACACGGGACAGGGGATGGGAAAAACTGTTTTTT.

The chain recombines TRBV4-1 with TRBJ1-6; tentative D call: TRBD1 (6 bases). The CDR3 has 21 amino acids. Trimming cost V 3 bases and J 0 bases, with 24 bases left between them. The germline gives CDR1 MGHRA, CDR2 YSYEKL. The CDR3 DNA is TGCGCCAGCAGCCAGACTAAAGGGGGACCGACTGGCAGCTCCTATAATTCACCCCTCCACTTT. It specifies CASSQTKGGPTGSSYNSPLHF.

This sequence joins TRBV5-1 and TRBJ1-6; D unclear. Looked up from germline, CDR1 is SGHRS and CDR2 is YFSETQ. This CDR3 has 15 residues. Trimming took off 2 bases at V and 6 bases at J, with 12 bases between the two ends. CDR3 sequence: CASSFATAVNSPLHF. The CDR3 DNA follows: TGCGCCAGCAGCTTTGCGACTGCCGTTAATTCACCCCTCCACTTT.

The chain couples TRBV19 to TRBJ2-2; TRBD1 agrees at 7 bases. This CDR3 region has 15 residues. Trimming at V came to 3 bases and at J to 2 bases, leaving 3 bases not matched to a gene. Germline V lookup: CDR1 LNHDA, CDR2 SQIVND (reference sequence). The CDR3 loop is CASSIRDSNTGELFF. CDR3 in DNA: TGTGCCAGTAGTATTAGGGACAGTAACACCGGGGAGCTGTTTTTT.

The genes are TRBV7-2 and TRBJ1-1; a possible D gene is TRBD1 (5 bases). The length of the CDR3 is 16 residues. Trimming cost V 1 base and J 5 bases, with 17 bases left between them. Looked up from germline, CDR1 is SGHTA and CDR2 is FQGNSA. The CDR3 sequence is CASSLGPRDGRTEAFF. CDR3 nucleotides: TGTGCCAGCAGCTTAGGTCCCAGGGATGGCCGTACTGAAGCTTTCTTT.

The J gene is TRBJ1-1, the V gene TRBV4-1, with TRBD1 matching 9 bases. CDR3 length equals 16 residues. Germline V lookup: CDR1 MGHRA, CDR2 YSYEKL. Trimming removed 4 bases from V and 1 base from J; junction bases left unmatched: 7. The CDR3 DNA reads TGCGCCAGCAGCCCCCGGACAGGGGACCGGAACACTGAAGCTTTCTTT. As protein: CASSPRTGDRNTEAFF.